Listed below are T cell receptor beta chains from one sample, sequenced in a study of PD-1 blockade in classical Hodgkin lymphoma. TCRdb's copy holds only in-frame clones and misses some; the assay was immunoSEQ multiplex PCR. The table shows approximately 6,700 clones, with 80% to 90% occurring only once. This material consisted of peripheral blood mononuclear cells (PBMCs), taken at baseline. The source of these receptors is a human donor with classical Hodgkin lymphoma. Each CDR3 is given with its conserved first and last residue. The D gene is left open where the match is weak. Size tells how often a clone was seen (once, few, many) or the class of an expanded clone, and some rows leave it out.

V: TRBV5-8; D: TRBD2; size: NA; J: TRBJ2-1; DNA: TGTGCCAGCAGCTTGGGCGTTGGGGGGGACAATGAGCAGTTCTTC; CDR3: CASSLGVGGDNEQFF
V: TRBV28; D: NA; size: NA; J: TRBJ1-4; DNA: TGTGCCAGCAGTGGATCTAAGACAGCGTATTATGAAAAACTGTTTTTT; CDR3: CASSGSKTAYYEKLFF
V: TRBV5-1; D: TRBD1; size: once; J: TRBJ1-6; DNA: TGCGCCAGCAGCTCGGGGGACAGGGCCCATTCACCCCTCCACTTT; CDR3: CASSSGDRAHSPLHF
V: TRBV4-1; D: NA; size: NA; J: TRBJ2-4; DNA: TGCGCCAGCAGCCTCAGGGGTGGGCTAGGGGACATTCAGTACTTC; CDR3: CASSLRGGLGDIQYF
V: TRBV4-3; D: NA; size: NA; J: TRBJ2-3; DNA: TGCGCCAGCAGCCAAGATCGTAAGGGTAGCACAGATACGCAGTATTTT; CDR3: CASSQDRKGSTDTQYF
V: TRBV5-4; D: TRBD1; size: NA; J: TRBJ2-2; DNA: TGTGCCAGCAGCCCGGTGACAGGGTACACCGGGGAGCTGTTTTTT; CDR3: CASSPVTGYTGELFF
V: TRBV29-1; D: NA; size: NA; J: TRBJ2-1; DNA: TGCAGCTTCCGTAGCCTTCCTAGCTACAATGAGCAGTTCTTC; CDR3: CSFRSLPSYNEQFF
V: TRBV7-2; D: NA; size: NA; J: TRBJ1-4; DNA: TGTGCCAGCAGCTTAGCTCCGGGGGCCGTAGGCGAAAAACTGTTTTTT; CDR3: CASSLAPGAVGEKLFF
V: TRBV19; D: NA; size: NA; J: TRBJ2-1; DNA: TGTGCCAGTAGTATAGCAAGTGGGCATTCCTACAATGAGCAGTTCTTC; CDR3: CASSIASGHSYNEQFF
V: TRBV6-1; D: NA; size: once; J: TRBJ1-1; DNA: TGTGCCAGCAGCCTCCTCACGTCGGGCACTGAAGCTTTCTTT; CDR3: CASSLLTSGTEAFF
V: TRBV27; D: NA; size: NA; J: TRBJ2-7; DNA: TGTGCCAGCAGCCCTAGCTCCCCGTACGAGCAGTACTTC; CDR3: CASSPSSPYEQYF
V: TRBV27; D: NA; size: few; J: TRBJ2-7; DNA: TGTGCCAGCAGTTTTTCTCGGGACTCCTCCAACGAGCAGTACTTC; CDR3: CASSFSRDSSNEQYF
V: TRBV30; D: NA; size: NA; J: TRBJ2-2; DNA: TGTGCCTGGAGGGAACAGAGAAACACCGGGGAGCTGTTTTTT; CDR3: CAWREQRNTGELFF
V: TRBV2; D: NA; size: NA; J: TRBJ2-5; DNA: TGTGCCAGCAGCTTACGGCAGTCAGCAGAGACCCAGTACTTC; CDR3: CASSLRQSAETQYF
V: TRBV7-7; D: NA; size: NA; J: TRBJ2-5; DNA: TGTGCCAGCTGTGGGCAGGGAGTAATACCCAAACAAGAGACCCAGTACTTC; CDR3: CASCGQGVIPKQETQYF
V: TRBV28; D: NA; size: NA; J: TRBJ1-2; DNA: TGTGCCAGCAGTTTCTTAGGGGACGGCTACACCTTC; CDR3: CASSFLGDGYTF
V: TRBV29-1; D: NA; size: NA; J: TRBJ2-3; DNA: TGCAGCGTCCGGCAGGGGAATAGCGGGAGCACAGATACGCAGTATTTT; CDR3: CSVRQGNSGSTDTQYF
V: TRBV5-1; D: TRBD2; size: NA; J: TRBJ2-1; DNA: TGCGCCAGCAGCTTGGTGAGCGGGACTACCTACAATGAGCAGTTCTTC; CDR3: CASSLVSGTTYNEQFF
V: TRBV23-1; D: NA; size: once; J: TRBJ2-6; DNA: TGCGCCAGCAGTAGTACCACGCAACAAAGTCGGGCCAACGTCCTGACTTTC; CDR3: CASSSTTQQSRANVLTF
V: TRBV25-1; D: NA; size: NA; J: TRBJ1-3; DNA: TGTGCCAGCAGTGGAGACGGTAGCTCTGGAAACACCATATATTTT; CDR3: CASSGDGSSGNTIYF
V: TRBV28; D: NA; size: NA; J: TRBJ2-2; DNA: TGTGCCAGCGCGGGGAGAGTAGCGGATGCCGGGGAGCTGTTTTTT; CDR3: CASAGRVADAGELFF
V: TRBV27; D: NA; size: NA; J: TRBJ1-1; DNA: TGTGCCAGCAGTCTCGCCGGGGCAGGTGGACCGAACACTGAAGCTTTCTTT; CDR3: CASSLAGAGGPNTEAFF
V: TRBV15; D: NA; size: once; J: TRBJ2-1; DNA: TGTGCCACCAGCAGAGATCGCTGGATCTTCAATGAGCAGTTCTTC; CDR3: CATSRDRWIFNEQFF
V: TRBV6-7; D: NA; size: NA; J: TRBJ2-7; DNA: TGTGCCAGCAGTTACTCGACAAGTTCCCAGGGGGGATTAACCTACGAGCAGTACTTC; CDR3: CASSYSTSSQGGLTYEQYF
V: TRBV11-3; D: NA; size: NA; J: TRBJ2-1; DNA: TGTGCCAGCAGCTCCGGGCCCTACAATGAGCAGTTCTTC; CDR3: CASSSGPYNEQFF
V: TRBV6-1; D: TRBD1; size: NA; J: TRBJ2-7; DNA: TGTGCCAGCAGTCCCCGACAGGGAGTGGACGAGCAGTACTTC; CDR3: CASSPRQGVDEQYF
V: TRBV5-1; D: TRBD1; size: NA; J: TRBJ1-1; DNA: TGCGCCAGCAGCTTCGCCAGGGGGCGACGGGACACTGAAGCTTTCTTT; CDR3: CASSFARGRRDTEAFF
V: TRBV29-1; D: NA; size: NA; J: TRBJ2-3; DNA: TGCAGCACGTCCCTGGGCTCTAGCACAGATACGCAGTATTTT; CDR3: CSTSLGSSTDTQYF
V: TRBV4-3; D: TRBD2; size: NA; J: TRBJ2-2; DNA: TGCGCCAGCAGCCAACAGGGAGGGTTCGGGGAGCTGTTTTTT; CDR3: CASSQQGGFGELFF
V: TRBV4-1; D: NA; size: NA; J: TRBJ2-3; DNA: TGCGCCAGCAGCGGTCAGAGCACAGATACGCAGTATTTT; CDR3: CASSGQSTDTQYF
V: TRBV19; D: TRBD1; size: NA; J: TRBJ2-6; DNA: TGTGCCAGCTCACAGGGGTCTGGGGCCAACGTCCTGACTTTC; CDR3: CASSQGSGANVLTF
V: TRBV27; D: NA; size: NA; J: TRBJ2-7; DNA: TGTGCCAGCAGTTTCGGGACCTACTCCGACGAGCAGTACTTC; CDR3: CASSFGTYSDEQYF